The present T cell receptor beta chain was sequenced within a study of shared clonotypes between healthy human individuals (dated by TCRdb to 2020 to 2022). A note on the overall study: A couple of women and three men aged 18 to 49 years were included in the cohort. For each donor, three plates each were used for CD4 naive and CD4 memory, two plates were used for CD8 naive, and one plate was used for CD8 memory. To increase sequencing depth and limit assay-specific biases, TCR repertoire library preparation and sequencing were carried out by different laboratories using diverse techniques. Leukapheresis yielded between about 0.94 and 10 billion PBMCs per donor. The study deeply sequenced blood TCR repertoires of about 5 healthy adults to estimate repertoire size and the extent of clonotype sharing between individuals.

This clone was picked up one time. Its antigen is still unknown. No per-base quality is available; no much larger clone lies one base away. The CDR3 sequence holds 15 residues, the cysteine and phenylalanine included. Left in the record is the CDR3 DNA by itself, 45 bases read in frame from the first base. For CDR1 and CDR2, the germline V gene (reference sequence) lists LNHDA and SQIVND. After removal of 5 bases from V and 9 bases from J, the junction retains 9 bases not matched to a gene. Using the deep immunoSEQ assay, multiplex PCR amplified TCR CDR3 regions from genomic DNA. Extracted genomic DNA from each cell subset was spread evenly across all wells of several immunoSEQ 96-well plates, with each plate serving as a replicate. For sorted subsets, roughly 200 ng of genomic DNA, equivalent to roughly 30,000 T cell genomes, went into each replicate PCR. The purified libraries were quantified using a Qubit 3.0 fluorometer, sized with a Bioanalyzer 2100, and then quantified again using the KAPA Library Quantification kit. Each immunoSEQ 96-well plate was sequenced on its own single-read 150-cycle Illumina NextSeq 550 flow cell. In the original analysis: Because only junctional sequences without quality scores were contained in the immunoSEQ output, filtering matching that applied to full-length reads could not be performed. Sequences were annotated with PyIR, a Python wrapper for IgBLAST v1.9, using IMGT germline references to assign V/J genes and CDR3. Any read was removed if the V/J assignment was weak (E-value above 1e-6), the CDR3 was missing, or the read contained stop codons, out-of-frame junctions, or ambiguous translated residues. V3J clonotypes were defined as sequences sharing an identical inferred V gene, J gene, and CDR3 amino acid sequence. Percentage overlap between repertoires was calculated by dividing the number of shared unique clonotypes by the size of the smaller repertoire. RTK rarefaction, the Chao1 estimator, and Recon v2.1 estimates of unobserved clonotypes were used to assess repertoire richness. For all TCRbeta clonotypes obtained by the gDNA method from several donors, generation probabilities were computed with OLGA. What TCRdb holds here is the immuneACCESS table cut down to in-frame rearrangements. Part of the clones is not present; checked against another copy, under half of the missing clones reflect an unresolved V gene, and the others are unexplained. D and trimming were read from the DNA, whereas the V and J calls and clone size are those reported in that table. The sample profile shows a few million clones; over 90% of them were found once. Of the sample, around 0.4% is held by the ten largest clones.

The donors were healthy, HIV-negative adults who had no recently reported acute infections or vaccinations. Every donor was a Caucasian adult living in Nashville, Tennessee, USA. CD4+ T cells were enriched through magnetic negative selection, after which naive cells were positively selected on CD45RA and the remaining negative fraction served as the memory subset. Blood was obtained by leukapheresis, after which PBMCs were separated by Ficoll-Histopaque density gradient centrifugation and cryopreserved in liquid nitrogen vapor phase. Purity and quantity of every magnetically sorted T cell population were checked by analytical flow cytometry. From each sorted fraction, genomic DNA was isolated and quantified by UV absorbance on a Nanodrop 2000c. Results and caveats for the whole study, not just this receptor: Even with the large sequencing depth, rarefaction of the sorted-subset datasets indicated that sequencing was incomplete. Approximately 5% of naive CD4, 3.5% of naive CD8, about 2.4% of memory CD4, and 0.4% of memory CD8 clonotypes were shared across several donors. Based on pairwise subsampling, the degree of clonotype sharing among donors was expected to be affected by sequencing depth. Naive subsets generally had larger estimated clonotype richness than memory subsets did. Clonotypes shared by all four sorted-subset donors showed higher generation probabilities than non-shared clonotypes. Because the study included only a small number of donors, the genetic and exposure-history diversity represented was limited. Sampling was restricted to blood, and TCR repertoires in tissue are likely to differ from TCR repertoires in blood.

Rearrangement joined TRBV19 to TRBJ2-1; the junction holds 11 bases that match TRBD2. The sequencing input was naive CD4+ T cells from PBMCs. The intended sense of this specimen's cell subset or site label: CD45RA+ positively selected. The source is a young man in good health. Some clones in this sample may be carry-over from other donors' samples. The bases read TGTGCCAGTAGTTTTATAGCGGGAGGGCTAGTTGAGCAGTTCTTC. Its translation is CASSFIAGGLVEQFF.